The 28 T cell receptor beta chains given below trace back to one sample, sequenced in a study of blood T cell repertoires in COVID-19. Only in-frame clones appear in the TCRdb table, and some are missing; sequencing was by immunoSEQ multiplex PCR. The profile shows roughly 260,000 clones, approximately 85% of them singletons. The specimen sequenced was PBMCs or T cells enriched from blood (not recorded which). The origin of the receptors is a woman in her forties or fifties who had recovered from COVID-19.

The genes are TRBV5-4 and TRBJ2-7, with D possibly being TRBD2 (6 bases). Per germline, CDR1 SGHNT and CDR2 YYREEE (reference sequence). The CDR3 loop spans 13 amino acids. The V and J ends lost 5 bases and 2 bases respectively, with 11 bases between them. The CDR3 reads CASSIGGAYEQYF. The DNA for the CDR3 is TGTGCCAGCAGTATCGGGGGAGCCTACGAGCAGTACTTC.

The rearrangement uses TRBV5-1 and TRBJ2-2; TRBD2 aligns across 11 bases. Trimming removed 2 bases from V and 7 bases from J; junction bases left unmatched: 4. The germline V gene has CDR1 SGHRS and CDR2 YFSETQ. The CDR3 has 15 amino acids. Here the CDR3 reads CASSFTSGSDGELFF. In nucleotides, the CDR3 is TGCGCCAGCAGCTTTACTAGCGGGAGTGACGGGGAGCTGTTTTTT.

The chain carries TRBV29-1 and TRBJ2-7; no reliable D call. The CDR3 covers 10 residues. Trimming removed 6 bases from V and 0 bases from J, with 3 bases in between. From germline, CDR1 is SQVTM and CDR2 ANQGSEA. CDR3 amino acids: CSVGSYEQYF. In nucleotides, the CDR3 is TGCAGCGTCGGCTCCTACGAGCAGTACTTC.

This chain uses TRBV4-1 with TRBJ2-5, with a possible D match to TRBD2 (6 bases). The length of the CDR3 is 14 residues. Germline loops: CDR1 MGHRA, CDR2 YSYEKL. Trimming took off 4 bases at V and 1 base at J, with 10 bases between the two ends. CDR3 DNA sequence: TGCGCCAGCAGCCCACCGGGAGCCCAAGAGACCCAGTACTTC. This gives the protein CASSPPGAQETQYF.

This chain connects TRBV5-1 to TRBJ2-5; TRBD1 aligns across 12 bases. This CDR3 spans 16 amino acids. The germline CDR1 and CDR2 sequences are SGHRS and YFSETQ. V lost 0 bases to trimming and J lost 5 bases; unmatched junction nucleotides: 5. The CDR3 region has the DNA TGCGCCAGCAGCTTGGAGGGGACAGGGGGCCGGGAGACCCAGTACTTC. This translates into CASSLEGTGGRETQYF.

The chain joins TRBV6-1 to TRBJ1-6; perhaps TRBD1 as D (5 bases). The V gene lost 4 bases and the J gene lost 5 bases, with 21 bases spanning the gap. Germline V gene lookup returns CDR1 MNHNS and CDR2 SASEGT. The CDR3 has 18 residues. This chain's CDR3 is CASSARPSGNWDNSPLHF. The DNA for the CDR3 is TGTGCCAGCAGTGCCCGTCCCTCAGGGAACTGGGATAATTCACCCCTCCACTTT.

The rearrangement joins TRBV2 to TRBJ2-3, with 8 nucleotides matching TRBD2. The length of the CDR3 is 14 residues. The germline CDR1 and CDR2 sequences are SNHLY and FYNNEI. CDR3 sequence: CAGLAGGPTDTQYF. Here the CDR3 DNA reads TGTGCGGGGTTGGCGGGAGGCCCCACAGATACGCAGTATTTT. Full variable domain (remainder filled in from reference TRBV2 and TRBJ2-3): EPEVTQTPSHQVTQMGQEVILRCVPISNHLYFYWYRQILGQKVEFLVSFYNNEISEKSEIFDDQFSVERPDGSNFTLKIRSTKLEDSAMYFCAGLAGGPTDTQYFGPGTRLTVL.

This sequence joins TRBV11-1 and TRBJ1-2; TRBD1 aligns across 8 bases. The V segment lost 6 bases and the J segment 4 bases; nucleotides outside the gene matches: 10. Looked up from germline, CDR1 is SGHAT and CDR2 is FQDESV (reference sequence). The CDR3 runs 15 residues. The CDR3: CASSSSGTGGYGYTF. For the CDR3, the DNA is TGTGCCAGCAGTTCCTCCGGGACAGGTGGCTATGGCTACACCTTC. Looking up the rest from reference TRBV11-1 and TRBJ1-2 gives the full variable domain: EAEVAQSPRYKITEKSQAVAFWCDPISGHATLYWYRQILGQGPELLVQFQDESVVDDSQLPKDRFSAERLKGVDSTLKIQPAELGDSAMYLCASSSSGTGGYGYTFGSGTRLTVV.

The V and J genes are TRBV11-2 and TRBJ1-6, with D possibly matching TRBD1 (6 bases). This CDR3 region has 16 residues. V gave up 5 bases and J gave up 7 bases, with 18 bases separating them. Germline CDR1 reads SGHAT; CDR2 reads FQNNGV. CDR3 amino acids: CASSHALGGGNSPLHF. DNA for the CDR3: TGTGCCAGCAGCCATGCACTCGGGGGGGGCAATTCACCCCTCCACTTT.

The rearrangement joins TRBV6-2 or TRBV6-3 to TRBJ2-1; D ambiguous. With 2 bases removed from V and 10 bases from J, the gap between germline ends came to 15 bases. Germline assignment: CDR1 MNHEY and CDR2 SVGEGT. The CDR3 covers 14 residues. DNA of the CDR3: TGTGCCAGCAGTTACCCCACTCGAGGTTGGGAGCAGTTCTTC. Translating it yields CASSYPTRGWEQFF.

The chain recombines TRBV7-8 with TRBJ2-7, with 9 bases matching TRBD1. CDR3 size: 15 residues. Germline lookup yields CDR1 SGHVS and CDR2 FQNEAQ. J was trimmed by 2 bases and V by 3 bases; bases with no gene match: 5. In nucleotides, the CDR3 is TGTGCCAGCAGCTTCGGACGGACAGGGGCCTACGAGCAGTACTTC. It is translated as CASSFGRTGAYEQYF.

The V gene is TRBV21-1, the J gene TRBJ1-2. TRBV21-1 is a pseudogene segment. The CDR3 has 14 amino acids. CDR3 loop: CASSTADLNYGYTF. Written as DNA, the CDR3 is TGTGCCAGCAGCACGGCGGATTTAAACTATGGCTACACCTTC.

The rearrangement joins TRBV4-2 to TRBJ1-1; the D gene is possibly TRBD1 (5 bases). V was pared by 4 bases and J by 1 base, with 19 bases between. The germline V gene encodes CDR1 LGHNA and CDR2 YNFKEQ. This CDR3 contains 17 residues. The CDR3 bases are TGTGCCAGCAGCCTTCTGTGGGGCACTCATAAGAACACTGAAGCTTTCTTT. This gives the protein CASSLLWGTHKNTEAFF.

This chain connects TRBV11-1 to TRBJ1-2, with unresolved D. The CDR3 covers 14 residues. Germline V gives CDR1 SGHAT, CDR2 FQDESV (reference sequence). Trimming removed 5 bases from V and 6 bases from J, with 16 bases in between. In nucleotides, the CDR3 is TGTGCCAGCAGCCTAACTGGAGGCGCAGATGGCTACACCTTC. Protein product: CASSLTGGADGYTF.

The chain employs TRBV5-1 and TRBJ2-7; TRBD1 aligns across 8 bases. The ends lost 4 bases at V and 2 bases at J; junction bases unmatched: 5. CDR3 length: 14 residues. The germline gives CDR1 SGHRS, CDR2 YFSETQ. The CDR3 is CASSHTGGAYEQYF. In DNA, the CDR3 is TGCGCCAGCAGCCATACAGGGGGAGCCTACGAGCAGTACTTC.

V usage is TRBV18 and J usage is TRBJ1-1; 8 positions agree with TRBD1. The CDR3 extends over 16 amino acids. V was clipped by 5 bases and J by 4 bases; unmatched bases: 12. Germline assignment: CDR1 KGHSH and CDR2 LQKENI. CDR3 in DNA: TGTGCCAGCTCAAAAAAAAGGACAGGGAAGGTCACTGAAGCTTTCTTT. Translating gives CASSKKRTGKVTEAFF.

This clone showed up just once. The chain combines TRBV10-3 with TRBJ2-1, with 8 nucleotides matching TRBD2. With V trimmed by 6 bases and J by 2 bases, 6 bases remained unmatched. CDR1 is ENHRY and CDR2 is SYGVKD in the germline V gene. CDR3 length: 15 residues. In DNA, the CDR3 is TGTGCCATCAGCTCAGCGGGAGTAACCTACAATGAGCAGTTCTTC. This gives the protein CAISSAGVTYNEQFF.

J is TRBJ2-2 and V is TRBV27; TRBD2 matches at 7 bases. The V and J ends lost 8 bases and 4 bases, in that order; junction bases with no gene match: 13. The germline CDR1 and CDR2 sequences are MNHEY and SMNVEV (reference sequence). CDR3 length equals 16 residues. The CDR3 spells CASLKAGSRGTGELFF. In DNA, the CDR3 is TGTGCCAGCCTCAAAGCGGGGAGTCGGGGCACCGGGGAGCTGTTTTTT.

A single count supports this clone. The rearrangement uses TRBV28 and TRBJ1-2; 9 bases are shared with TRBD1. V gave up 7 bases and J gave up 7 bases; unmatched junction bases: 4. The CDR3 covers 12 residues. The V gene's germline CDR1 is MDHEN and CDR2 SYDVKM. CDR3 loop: CASTPTGGGYTF. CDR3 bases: TGTGCCAGCACCCCGACAGGGGGTGGCTACACCTTC.

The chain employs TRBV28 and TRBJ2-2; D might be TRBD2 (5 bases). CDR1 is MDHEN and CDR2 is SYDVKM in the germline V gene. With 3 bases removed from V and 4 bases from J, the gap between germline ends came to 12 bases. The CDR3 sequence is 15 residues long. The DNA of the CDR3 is TGTGCCAGCAGTTTGGTCGAGGGATTCACCGGGGAGCTGTTTTTT. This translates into CASSLVEGFTGELFF.

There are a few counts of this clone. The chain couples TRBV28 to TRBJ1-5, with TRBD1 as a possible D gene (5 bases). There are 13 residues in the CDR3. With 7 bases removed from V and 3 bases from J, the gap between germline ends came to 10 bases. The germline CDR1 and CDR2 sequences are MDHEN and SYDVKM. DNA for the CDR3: TGTGCCAGCAACGACAGCCCCAATCAGCCCCAGCATTTT. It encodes CASNDSPNQPQHF.

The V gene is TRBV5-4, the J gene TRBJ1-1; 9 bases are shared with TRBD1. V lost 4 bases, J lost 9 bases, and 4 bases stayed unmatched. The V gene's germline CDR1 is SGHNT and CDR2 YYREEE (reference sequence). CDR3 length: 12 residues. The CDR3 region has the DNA TGTGCCAGCAGCGGGGACAGGGTCCAAGCTTTCTTT. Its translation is CASSGDRVQAFF.

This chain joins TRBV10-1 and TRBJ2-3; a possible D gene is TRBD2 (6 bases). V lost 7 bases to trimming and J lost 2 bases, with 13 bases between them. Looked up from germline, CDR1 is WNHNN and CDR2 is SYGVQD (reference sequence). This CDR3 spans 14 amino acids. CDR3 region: CASTPGGLTDTQYF. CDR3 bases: TGCGCCAGCACGCCCGGGGGACTCACAGATACGCAGTATTTT.

The chain's CDR3 is CASSLPGQGTSPLHF. CDR3 coding DNA: TGTGCCAGCAGCCTCCCGGGACAGGGGACTTCACCCCTCCACTTT. This chain connects TRBV7-9 to TRBJ1-6; 10 nucleotides line up with TRBD1. Germline V lookup: CDR1 SEHNR, CDR2 FQNEAQ (reference sequence). The CDR3 is 15 amino acids. Trimming took 5 bases from V and 9 from J; bases not matched to a gene: 7.

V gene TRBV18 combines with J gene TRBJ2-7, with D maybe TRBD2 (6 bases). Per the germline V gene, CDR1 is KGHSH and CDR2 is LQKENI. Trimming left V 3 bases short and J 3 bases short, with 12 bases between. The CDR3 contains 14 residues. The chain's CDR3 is CASSPQTSDYEQYF. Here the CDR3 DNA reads TGTGCCAGCTCACCCCAGACTAGTGACTACGAGCAGTACTTC.

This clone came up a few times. The CDR3 reads CASSVVVEDTQYF. The DNA for the CDR3 is TGTGCCAGCAGCGTAGTGGTAGAAGATACGCAGTATTTT. The V gene is TRBV9, the J gene TRBJ2-3, with D unclear. V gave up 0 bases and J gave up 5 bases, with 7 bases separating them. Germline CDR1 reads SGDLS; CDR2 reads YYNGEE. This CDR3 has 13 amino acids.

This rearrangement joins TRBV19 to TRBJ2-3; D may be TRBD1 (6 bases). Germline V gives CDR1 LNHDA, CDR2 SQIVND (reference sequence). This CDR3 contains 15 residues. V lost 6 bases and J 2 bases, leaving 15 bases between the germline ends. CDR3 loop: CASSRLPGDTDTQYF. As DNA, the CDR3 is TGTGCCAGTAGCCGTCTTCCAGGGGACACAGATACGCAGTATTTT.

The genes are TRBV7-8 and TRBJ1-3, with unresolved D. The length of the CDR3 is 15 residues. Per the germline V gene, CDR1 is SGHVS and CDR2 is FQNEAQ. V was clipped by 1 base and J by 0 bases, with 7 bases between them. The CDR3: CASSLGTVSGNTIYF. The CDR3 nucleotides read TGTGCCAGCAGCTTAGGTACGGTCTCTGGAAACACCATATATTTT.